The present entry profiles one T cell receptor beta chain with its context. What it binds is not known. This record belongs to a study of shared clonotypes between healthy human individuals. Germline V lookup: CDR1 LNHNV, CDR2 YYDKDF (reference sequence). Trimming left V 3 bases short and J 9 bases short, with 23 bases between. The length of the CDR3 is 16 residues. Each subset's genomic DNA was shared equally among a number of immunoSEQ plates. Sorted-subset replicate PCRs used 200 ng DNA, 30,000 or so T cell genomes. Assay used: immunoSEQ multiplex PCR; TCRdb lists only in-frame clones, some missing. The sample holds over 2,000,000 clones, approximately 92% seen once. Study-level findings and limits: Represented diversity (both genetic and exposure-history) was limited by the small number of donors. Larger estimated richness was generally seen in naive subsets than in memory subsets.

Terminally differentiated effector memory CD45RA+ cells were excluded from the naive CD8 cells, which were CD45RO-negative and positively selected for CCR7. V is TRBV15 and J is TRBJ2-5, with D maybe TRBD2 (5 bases). The clonotype comes from a man aged 18 to 30 in good health. Some clones in this sample may be carry-over from other donors' samples. Sequenced: naive CD8+ T cells from PBMCs. The CDR3: CATSSGFVGLLGAQYF. In DNA, the CDR3 is TGTGCCACCAGCAGTGGTTTCGTGGGTCTGCTCGGGGCCCAGTACTTC.